A selection of T cell receptor beta chains follows, all from one sample in a study of cytomegalovirus exposure and HLA in healthy donors. Method: immunoSEQ multiplex PCR; TCRdb's copy keeps in-frame clones and lacks some. The table lists about 160,000 clones, roughly 85% of them singletons. Sequencing was carried out using PBMCs. These receptors were obtained from a man aged 35 to 55 in good health and CMV-seronegative. Each CDR3 is given without its conserved first and last residue.

J gene | V gene | CDR3 protein
TRBJ1-1 | TRBV6-1 | ASSGGGKAF
TRBJ1-2 | TRBV27 | ASSPTGYYGYT
TRBJ1-1 | TRBV19 | ASSIIRGNTEAF
TRBJ2-1 | TRBV11-1 | ASSLAGQVNEQF
TRBJ2-7 | TRBV27 | ASIKPPYEQY
TRBJ2-2 | TRBV5-1 | ASSSAGGPNTGELF
TRBJ2-2 | TRBV18 | ASSPSEGGELF
TRBJ2-1 | TRBV4-1 | ASSQTGTSGNEQF
TRBJ1-2 | TRBV2 | ASSPTGDYGYT
TRBJ2-1 | TRBV28 | ASNIKRGSSYNEQF
TRBJ1-5 | TRBV15 | ATSRAGSGGDNQPQH
TRBJ1-2 | TRBV7-8 | ASSLLREGYGYT
TRBJ2-1 | TRBV6-4 | ASSVVGGSYNEQF
TRBJ2-1 | TRBV11-3 | ASSLASSYNEQF
TRBJ2-1 | TRBV14 | ASSQSPSPNSYNEQF
TRBJ2-4 | TRBV18 | ASSPPHVAQNIQY
TRBJ1-4 | TRBV4-3 | ASSHTRGGKLF
TRBJ1-1 | TRBV5-4 | ASSLNRGSTEAF
TRBJ1-2 | TRBV6-5 | ASGSTEFNYGYT
TRBJ1-6 | TRBV27 | ASSPGTANSPLH
TRBJ2-1 | TRBV5-1 | ASSPGTSGGNEQF
TRBJ1-1 | TRBV28 | ASGPRGVVGKAF
TRBJ1-1 | TRBV6-5 | ASSYSGGRFGEAF
TRBJ2-5 | TRBV5-4 | ASSLSWQGEETQY
TRBJ2-3 | TRBV2 | ASSLAGTDTQY
TRBJ2-7 | TRBV28 | ASSPPIGTAYEQY
TRBJ1-1 | TRBV6-5 | ASSPPGQGIEAF
TRBJ2-4 | TRBV7-2 | ASSIGLAGKNIQY
TRBJ2-1 | TRBV30 | AWSDGTGGDEQF
TRBJ2-2 | TRBV28 | ASSHSGFDTGELF
TRBJ1-5 | TRBV7-2 | ASSLAGTASNQPQH
TRBJ1-4 | TRBV6-4 | ASSETENEKLF